These 3 T cell receptor beta chains share one sample of origin, sequenced in a study of radiation and T cells in renal cell carcinoma. Sample time point: blood 4 weeks post-SBRT, at nephrectomy. Treatment defined: 15 Gy SBRT to primary tumor, nephrectomy 4 weeks later. Sequenced by immunoSEQ multiplex PCR; TCRdb stores in-frame clones only, minus some. The data contain 120,000 to 150,000 clones, around 88% of them singletons. Sample: blood, taken from a patient whose treatment included radiotherapy and nephrectomy. These receptors all stem from a woman aged 45-65 years with renal cell carcinoma.

J is TRBJ2-3 and V is TRBV7-3; D uncertain. The germline gives CDR1 SGHTA, CDR2 FQGTGA. This CDR3 contains 12 residues. Trimming left V 3 bases short and J 4 bases short, with 5 bases between. CDR3 nucleotides: TGTGCCAGCAGCTTGCGGTCAGATACGCAGTATTTT. It translates to CASSLRSDTQYF.

V gene TRBV2 combines with J gene TRBJ2-3; D gene uncertain. The ends were cut back, 6 bases at V and 0 bases at J, with 7 bases in the middle. CDR1 and CDR2 from the germline V gene are SNHLY and FYNNEI. The CDR3 consists of 13 residues. The CDR3 nucleotides are TGTGCCAGCAGCGTGGACAGCACAGATACGCAGTATTTT. This gives the protein CASSVDSTDTQYF.

The chain carries TRBV4-3 and TRBJ2-2, with 13 bases lining up with TRBD2. The J segment lost 5 bases and the V segment lost 5 bases, leaving 5 bases of the junction unmatched. The CDR3 sequence is 16 residues long. Looked up from germline, CDR1 is LGHNA and CDR2 is YSLEER. CDR3 in DNA: TGCGCCAGCAGCAACCGACTAGCGGGGGGAACCGGGGAGCTGTTTTTT. Its protein is CASSNRLAGGTGELFF.